Below are 22 T cell receptor beta chains sequenced from a single sample in a study of OX40 agonist ivuxolimab in advanced cancers. Produced via immunoSEQ multiplex PCR; TCRdb's table is partial and in-frame only. Among approximately 130,000 clones, around nine tenths were seen once, and the ten largest hold about 1%. The sequences come from CD4+ or CD8+ T cells sorted from blood, collected in a trial of the OX40 agonist ivuxolimab. The receptors stem from an adult with an advanced solid tumor such as melanoma, head and neck, liver or kidney cancer.

The genes are TRBV28 and TRBJ1-1, with a tentative D call TRBD1 (6 bases). The CDR3 length is 15 residues. Germline CDR1 is MDHEN and CDR2 is SYDVKM. The germline V and J ends were trimmed by 5 bases and 0 bases, with 13 bases remaining between them. CDR3 in amino acids: CASSTPGQMNTEAFF. CDR3 bases: TGTGCCAGCAGTACGCCGGGACAAATGAACACTGAAGCTTTCTTT.

The rearrangement uses TRBV19 and TRBJ1-6, with a tentative D call TRBD1 (6 bases). Germline V gene lookup returns CDR1 LNHDA and CDR2 SQIVND (reference sequence). The length of the CDR3 is 15 residues. Trimming shortened V by 4 bases and J by 8 bases, and 15 bases separated the two germline ends. CDR3 coding DNA: TGTGCCAGTAGTAGGGGGCTAGACCCGGATTCACCCCTCCACTTT. Its translation is CASSRGLDPDSPLHF.

The chain links TRBV27 to TRBJ2-7, with 7 bases identical to TRBD2. J lost 2 bases, V lost 5 bases, and 9 bases had no gene match. From germline, CDR1 is MNHEY and CDR2 SMNVEV (reference sequence). The CDR3 has 15 residues. CDR3 residues: CASSATGGPAYEQYF. In nucleotides, the CDR3 is TGTGCCAGCAGTGCCACGGGAGGCCCGGCCTACGAGCAGTACTTC.

This chain links TRBV7-2 with TRBJ2-5; D uncertain. The CDR3 length is 15 residues. Looked up from germline, CDR1 is SGHTA and CDR2 is FQGNSA. Deletions cut 5 bases from V and 1 base from J, with 14 bases between. The CDR3 DNA reads TGTGCCAGCAGCCCCTCTCAGAGGTCCCAAGAGACCCAGTACTTC. It is translated as CASSPSQRSQETQYF.

CDR3 protein: CASSFDANQPQHF. CDR3 DNA sequence: TGTGCCAGCAGTTTCGACGCAAATCAGCCCCAGCATTTT. The chain employs TRBV28 and TRBJ1-5; no definite D call. CDR3 length: 13 amino acids. V was pared by 3 bases and J by 4 bases, with 7 bases between. Germline CDR1 reads MDHEN; CDR2 reads SYDVKM.

This clone was seen a few times. The chain is built from TRBV4-1 and TRBJ1-2; D unresolved. The V and J ends lost 0 bases and 3 bases respectively, with 8 bases between them. CDR1 is MGHRA, CDR2 YSYEKL, per germline. This CDR3 is 14 amino acids long. CDR3 DNA: TGCGCCAGCAGCCAAGATACGGGGTACTATGGCTACACCTTC. Translation: CASSQDTGYYGYTF.

This rearrangement joins TRBV5-1 to TRBJ2-7; 7 bases map to TRBD1. Germline lookup yields CDR1 SGHRS and CDR2 YFSETQ. Trimming took 4 bases from V and 4 from J; bases not matched to a gene: 8. The CDR3 totals 14 residues. The CDR3 sequence: CASSEAGGSYEQYF. The CDR3 DNA follows: TGCGCCAGCAGCGAGGCAGGGGGATCGTACGAGCAGTACTTC.

The chain combines TRBV29-1 with TRBJ1-1; D gene unclear. Looked up from germline, CDR1 is SQVTM and CDR2 is ANQGSEA. The ends were cut back, 2 bases at V and 4 bases at J, with 11 bases in the middle. CDR3 length equals 13 residues. CDR3 amino acids: CSVEPAGRTEAFF. The CDR3 region has the DNA TGCAGCGTTGAACCGGCTGGCCGCACTGAAGCTTTCTTT. The variable domain in full, with the rest retrieved from reference TRBV29-1 and TRBJ1-1, is SAVISQKPSRDICQRGTSLTIQCQVDSQVTMMFWYRQQPGQSLTLIATANQGSEATYESGFVIDKFPISRPNLTFSTLTVSNMSPEDSSIYLCSVEPAGRTEAFFGQGTRLTVV.

This rearrangement joins TRBV5-1 to TRBJ1-5, with D possibly TRBD1 on 6 matching bases. Trimming left V 4 bases short and J 5 bases short, with 28 bases between. The length of the CDR3 is 19 residues. Looked up from germline, CDR1 is SGHRS and CDR2 is YFSETQ. As DNA, the CDR3 is TGCGCCAGCAGCGATCACCCGAACAGGGAATTTAGGGGCCATCAGCCCCAGCATTTT. Its protein is CASSDHPNREFRGHQPQHF.

V gene TRBV5-6 combines with J gene TRBJ2-7, with D maybe TRBD2 (6 bases). This CDR3 has 15 residues. Trimming took 3 bases from V and 5 from J, leaving 18 bases between them. Germline values: CDR1 SGHDT, CDR2 YYEEEE. This CDR3 reads CASSWEGVPGDEQYF. The CDR3 nucleotides read TGTGCCAGCAGCTGGGAAGGGGTGCCGGGGGACGAGCAGTACTTC.

The V and J genes are TRBV14 and TRBJ1-1; D uncertain. Germline CDR1 and CDR2: SGHDN and FVKESK. This CDR3 spans 16 amino acids. The V gene lost 1 base and the J gene lost 0 bases, with 12 bases spanning the gap. The CDR3 nucleotides are TGTGCCAGCAGCCAAGTACGGTCCTCCATGAACACTGAAGCTTTCTTT. Translation gives CASSQVRSSMNTEAFF. Drawing the rest from reference TRBV14 and TRBJ1-1, the complete variable domain is EAGVTQFPSHSVIEKGQTVTLRCDPISGHDNLYWYRRVMGKEIKFLLHFVKESKQDESGMPNNRFLAERTGGTYSTLKVQPAELEDSGVYFCASSQVRSSMNTEAFFGQGTRLTVV.

The chain has TRBV27 and TRBJ2-1, with 9 bases lining up with TRBD2. Germline CDR1 and CDR2: MNHEY and SMNVEV (reference sequence). V shed 4 bases and J 0 bases; nucleotides not matched to a gene: 1. The CDR3 covers 15 residues. The CDR3: CASSYSGSSYNEQFF. The CDR3 DNA reads TGTGCCAGCAGTTATAGCGGGAGCTCCTACAATGAGCAGTTCTTC.

V is TRBV25-1 and J is TRBJ2-1; 9 bases align to TRBD2. V lost 1 base to trimming and J lost 4 bases; unmatched junction nucleotides: 8. CDR1 is MGHDK, CDR2 SYGVNS, per germline. There are 17 residues in the CDR3. DNA of the CDR3: TGTGCCAGCAGTGAATTGAGTAGCGGGAGAGGGTACAATGAGCAGTTCTTC. Translation: CASSELSSGRGYNEQFF.

The gene calls are TRBV10-3 and TRBJ1-2; 9 bases are a match to TRBD1. Germline loops: CDR1 ENHRY, CDR2 SYGVKD. The trim removed 4 bases at V and 4 bases at J, leaving 10 bases unmatched. The CDR3 consists of 16 residues. The CDR3 DNA is TGTGCCATCAGTGGGGGGACAGGGTTGCCCCCCTATGGCTACACCTTC. Translated: CAISGGTGLPPYGYTF.

The rearrangement links TRBV7-2 to TRBJ1-1, with D maybe TRBD1 (5 bases). From germline, CDR1 is SGHTA and CDR2 FQGNSA. CDR3 length equals 14 residues. The V end was cut by 7 bases, the J end by 4 bases, with 16 bases between. The CDR3 nucleotides are TGTGCCAGCATTCCGAGTCCGGGGCTCACTGAAGCTTTCTTT. Protein sequence: CASIPSPGLTEAFF.

CDR3 DNA: TGTGCCAGCTCTACGGGGGGCACAGAGGAAAAACTGTTTTTT. As protein: CASSTGGTEEKLFF. The rearrangement uses TRBV6-1 and TRBJ1-4; a possible D gene is TRBD1 (6 bases). CDR1 is MNHNS and CDR2 is SASEGT in the germline V gene. The CDR3 length is 14 residues. V was cut by 8 bases and J by 8 bases, with 18 bases left in between.

The J gene is TRBJ1-2, the V gene TRBV7-8, with TRBD1 identical over 9 bases. This CDR3 has 16 amino acids. The junction had 10 bases not matched to a gene; V was cut back by 4 bases and J by 4 bases. Germline V CDR1 and CDR2: SGHVS, FQNEAQ. The CDR3 DNA sequence: TGTGCCAGCAGCTCGTCGGGACAGGGAATCGGCTATGGCTACACCTTC. Translated: CASSSSGQGIGYGYTF.

The rearrangement uses TRBV28 and TRBJ1-2; unclear D gene. The length of the CDR3 is 12 residues. Germline V gives CDR1 MDHEN, CDR2 SYDVKM. Deletions cut 2 bases from V and 5 bases from J, with 6 bases between. The CDR3 is CASSLMGYGYTF. The CDR3, as DNA: TGTGCCAGCAGTTTAATGGGGTATGGCTACACCTTC.

This chain links TRBV28 with TRBJ2-5; 12 positions agree with TRBD1. CDR3 length equals 16 residues. Germline loops: CDR1 MDHEN, CDR2 SYDVKM. V gave up 6 bases and J gave up 5 bases; unmatched junction bases: 10. Written as DNA, the CDR3 is TGTGCCAGCAGCTTTGCCGGGACAGGGGGCTTGGAGACCCAGTACTTC. Its translation is CASSFAGTGGLETQYF.

The chain links TRBV6-5 to TRBJ2-7; D possibly corresponds to TRBD2 (6 bases). This CDR3 has 14 residues. Germline assignment: CDR1 MNHEY and CDR2 SVGAGI. Trimming pared 6 bases from V and 3 bases from J, leaving 15 bases between. The DNA of the CDR3 is TGTGCCAGCAGCTTACGGGGACTGGGCTACGAGCAGTACTTC. Its protein is CASSLRGLGYEQYF.

The rearrangement joins TRBV5-4 to TRBJ2-5; 7 bases map to TRBD2. V lost 3 bases to trimming and J lost 2 bases; unmatched junction nucleotides: 7. Germline assignment: CDR1 SGHNT and CDR2 YYREEE (reference sequence). This CDR3 has 15 residues. The CDR3 is CASSWGGGVQETQYF. In DNA form, the CDR3 reads TGTGCCAGCAGCTGGGGGGGAGGCGTACAAGAGACCCAGTACTTC.

The rearrangement links TRBV19 to TRBJ2-2; 8 bases are shared with TRBD1. This CDR3 region has 16 residues. With 2 bases clipped from V and 5 bases from J, the junction kept 7 bases outside the gene matches. Germline-derived CDR1 and CDR2 are LNHDA and SQIVND (reference sequence). CDR3 in DNA: TGTGCCAGTAGTATACAGACAGGGGCAAGTACCGGGGAGCTGTTTTTT. Amino acids: CASSIQTGASTGELFF. Full variable domain (remainder filled in from reference TRBV19 and TRBJ2-2): DGGITQSPKYLFRKEGQNVTLSCEQNLNHDAMYWYRQDPGQGLRLIYYSQIVNDFQKGDIAEGYSVSREKKESFPLTVTSAQKNPTAFYLCASSIQTGASTGELFFGEGSRLTVL.